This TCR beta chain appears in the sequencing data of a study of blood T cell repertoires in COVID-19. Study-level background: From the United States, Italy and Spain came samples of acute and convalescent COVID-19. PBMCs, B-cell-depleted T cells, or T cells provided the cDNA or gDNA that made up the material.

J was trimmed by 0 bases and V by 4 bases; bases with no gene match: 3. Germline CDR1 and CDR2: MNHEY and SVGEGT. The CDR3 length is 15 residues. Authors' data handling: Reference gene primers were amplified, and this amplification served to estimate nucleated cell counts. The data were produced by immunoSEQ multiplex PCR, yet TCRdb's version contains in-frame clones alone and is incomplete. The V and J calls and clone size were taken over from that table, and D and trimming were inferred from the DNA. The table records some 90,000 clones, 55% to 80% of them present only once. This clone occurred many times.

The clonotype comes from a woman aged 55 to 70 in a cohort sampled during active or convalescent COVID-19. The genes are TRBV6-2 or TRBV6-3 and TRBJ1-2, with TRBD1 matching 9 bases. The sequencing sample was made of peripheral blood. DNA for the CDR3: TGTGCCAGCAGTTGGGACAGGGAGACTAACTATGGCTACACCTTC. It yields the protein CASSWDRETNYGYTF.